This T cell receptor beta chain was captured by sequencing in a study of T cells in Graves' hyperthyroidism and ophthalmopathy. The overall study: At initial diagnosis, before any treatment had begun, peripheral blood was obtained. Study-wide results and limits: Before onset, by a median of approximately 6.8 months, the model predicted ophthalmopathy.

J lost 0 bases, V lost 3 bases, and 4 bases had no gene match. Germline-derived CDR1 and CDR2 are SGHTA and FQGNSA. CDR3 length: 16 amino acids. RNA transcripts gave rise to amplified TCR beta CDR3 regions. Carried out on the TCR CDR3, a first-round RT-PCR used the HTBI primer set. Each CDR3 protein gets one entry after TCRdb re-called the multiplex PCR reads with MiXCR. The sample has about 180,000 distinct CDR3 sequences, 15% to 20% seen once. This clonotype was recorded many times. Its specificity is not known. The origin of this receptor is a woman aged 45-60 years with Graves' hyperthyroidism. The sequencing input was blood. V and J are TRBV7-2 and TRBJ1-4; TRBD1 aligns across 7 bases. CDR3 amino acids: CASSFYGQATNEKLFF. Here the CDR3 DNA reads TGTGCCAGCAGCTTCTACGGACAGGCAACTAATGAAAAACTGTTTTTT.